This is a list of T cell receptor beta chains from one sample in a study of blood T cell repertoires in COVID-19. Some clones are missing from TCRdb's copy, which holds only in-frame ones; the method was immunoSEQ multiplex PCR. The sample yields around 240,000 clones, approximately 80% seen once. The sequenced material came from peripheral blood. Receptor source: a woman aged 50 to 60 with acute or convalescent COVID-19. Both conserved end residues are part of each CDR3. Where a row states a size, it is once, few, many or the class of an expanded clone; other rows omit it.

CDR3: CATSDFDGYTF
size: .
J: TRBJ1-2
V: TRBV24-1

CDR3: CASSPDRAYSGSIAYEQYF
size: .
J: TRBJ2-7
V: TRBV7-2

CDR3: CASSISSDNNEQFF
size: .
J: TRBJ2-1
V: TRBV19

CDR3: CASSWGLADTDTQYF
size: few
J: TRBJ2-3
V: TRBV7-9

CDR3: CASSLAVQSNFGTF
size: .
J: TRBJ1-2
V: TRBV5-1

CDR3: CASSAWTGGEAFF
size: .
J: TRBJ1-1
V: TRBV5-4

CDR3: CASSETQYQETQYF
size: .
J: TRBJ2-5
V: TRBV2

CDR3: CASITDRDQPQHF
size: .
J: TRBJ1-5
V: TRBV2

CDR3: CASSLGGSSGNTIYF
size: .
J: TRBJ1-3
V: TRBV5-4

CDR3: CSAQSSYEQYF
size: .
J: TRBJ2-7
V: TRBV29-1

CDR3: CASSPQGYYEQYF
size: .
J: TRBJ2-7
V: TRBV18

CDR3: CASSHRDRLFYGYTF
size: .
J: TRBJ1-2
V: TRBV4-1

CDR3: CASSRGLGNQPQHF
size: .
J: TRBJ1-5
V: TRBV2

CDR3: CASSFPGQGNEQFF
size: .
J: TRBJ2-1
V: TRBV5-8

CDR3: CASSQQRGSYNEQFF
size: .
J: TRBJ2-1
V: TRBV19

CDR3: CSARVLDTQYF
size: .
J: TRBJ2-3
V: TRBV29-1

CDR3: CASSTLTGVHEQYF
size: .
J: TRBJ2-7
V: TRBV11-2